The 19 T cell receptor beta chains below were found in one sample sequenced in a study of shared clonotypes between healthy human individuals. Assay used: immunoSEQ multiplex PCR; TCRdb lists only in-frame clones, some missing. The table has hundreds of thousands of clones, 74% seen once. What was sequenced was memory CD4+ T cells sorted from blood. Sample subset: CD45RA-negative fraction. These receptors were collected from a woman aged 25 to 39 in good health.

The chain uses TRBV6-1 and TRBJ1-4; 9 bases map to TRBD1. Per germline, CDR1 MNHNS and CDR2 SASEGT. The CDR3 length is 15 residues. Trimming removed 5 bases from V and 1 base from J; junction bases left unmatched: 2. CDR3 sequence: CASSRQGGTNEKLFF. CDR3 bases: TGTGCCAGCAGTAGACAGGGGGGAACTAATGAAAAACTGTTTTTT.

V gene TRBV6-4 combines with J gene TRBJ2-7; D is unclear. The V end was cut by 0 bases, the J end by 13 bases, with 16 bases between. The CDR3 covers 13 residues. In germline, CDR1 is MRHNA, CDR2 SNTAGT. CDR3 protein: CASSDSLGAAPYF. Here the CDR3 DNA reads TGTGCCAGCAGTGACTCTCTAGGAGCTGCTCCCTACTTC.

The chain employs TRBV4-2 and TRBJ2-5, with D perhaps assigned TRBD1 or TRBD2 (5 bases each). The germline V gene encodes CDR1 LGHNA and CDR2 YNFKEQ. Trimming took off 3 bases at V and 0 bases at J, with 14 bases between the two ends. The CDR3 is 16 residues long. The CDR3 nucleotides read TGTGCCAGCAGCCATCTCGGGACCGGCGACCAAGAGACCCAGTACTTC. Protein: CASSHLGTGDQETQYF.

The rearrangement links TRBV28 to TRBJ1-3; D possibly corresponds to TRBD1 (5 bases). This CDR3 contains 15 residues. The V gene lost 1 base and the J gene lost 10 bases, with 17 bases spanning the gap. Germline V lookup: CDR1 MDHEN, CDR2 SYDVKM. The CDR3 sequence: CASSLFRTTAATIYF. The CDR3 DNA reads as TGTGCCAGCAGTTTATTCAGGACAACGGCGGCGACCATATATTTT.

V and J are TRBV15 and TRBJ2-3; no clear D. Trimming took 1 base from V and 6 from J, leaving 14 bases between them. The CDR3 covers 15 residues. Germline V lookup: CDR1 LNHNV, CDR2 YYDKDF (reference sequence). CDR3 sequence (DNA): TGTGCCACCAGCAGAGTGAGTAGGGTCGCGGATACGCAGTATTTT. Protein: CATSRVSRVADTQYF.

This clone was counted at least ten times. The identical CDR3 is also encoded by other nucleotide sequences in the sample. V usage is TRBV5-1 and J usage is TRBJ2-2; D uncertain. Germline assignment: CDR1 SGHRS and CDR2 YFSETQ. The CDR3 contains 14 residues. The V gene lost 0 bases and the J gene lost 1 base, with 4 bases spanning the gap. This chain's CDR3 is CASSLGQNTGELFF. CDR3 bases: TGCGCCAGCAGCTTGGGACAGAACACCGGGGAGCTGTTTTTT.

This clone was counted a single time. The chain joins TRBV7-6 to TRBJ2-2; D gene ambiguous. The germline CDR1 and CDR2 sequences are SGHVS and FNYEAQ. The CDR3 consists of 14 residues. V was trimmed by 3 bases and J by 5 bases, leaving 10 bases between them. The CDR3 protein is CASSFLVTTGELFF. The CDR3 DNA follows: TGTGCCAGCAGCTTTCTGGTGACTACCGGGGAGCTGTTTTTT. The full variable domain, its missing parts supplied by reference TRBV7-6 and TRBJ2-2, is GAGVSQSPRYKVTKRGQDVALRCDPISGHVSLYWYRQALGQGPEFLTYFNYEAQQDKSGLPNDRFSAERPEGSISTLTIQRTEQRDSAMYRCASSFLVTTGELFFGEGSRLTVL.

DNA for the CDR3: TGTGCCACCGTAAAACAGGGGGGGAGCTACGAGCAGTACTTC. It encodes CATVKQGGSYEQYF. The chain has TRBV6-5 and TRBJ2-7; D may be TRBD1 (8 bases). V lost 10 bases, J lost 3 bases, and 19 bases lay in between. CDR3 length: 14 amino acids. Germline loops: CDR1 MNHEY, CDR2 SVGAGI.

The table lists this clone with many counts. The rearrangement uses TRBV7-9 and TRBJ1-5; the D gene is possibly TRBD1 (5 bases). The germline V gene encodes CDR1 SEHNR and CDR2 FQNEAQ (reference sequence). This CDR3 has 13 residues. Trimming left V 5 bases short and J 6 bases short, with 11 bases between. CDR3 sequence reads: CASSHDRVQPQHF. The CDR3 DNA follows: TGTGCCAGCAGCCACGACAGAGTTCAGCCCCAGCATTTT.

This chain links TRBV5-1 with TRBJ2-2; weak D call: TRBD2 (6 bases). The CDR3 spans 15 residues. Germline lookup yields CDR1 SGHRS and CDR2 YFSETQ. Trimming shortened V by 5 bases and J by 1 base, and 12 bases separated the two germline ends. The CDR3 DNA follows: TGCGCCAGCAGTTACAGTAGCGGGAACACCGGGGAGCTGTTTTTT. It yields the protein CASSYSSGNTGELFF.

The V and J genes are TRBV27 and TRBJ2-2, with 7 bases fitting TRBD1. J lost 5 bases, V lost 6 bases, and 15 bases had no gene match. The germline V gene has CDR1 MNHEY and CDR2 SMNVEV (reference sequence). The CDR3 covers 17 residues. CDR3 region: CASSLDRTALGTGELFF. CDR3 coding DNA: TGTGCCAGCAGCTTGGACAGGACTGCCTTAGGGACCGGGGAGCTGTTTTTT.

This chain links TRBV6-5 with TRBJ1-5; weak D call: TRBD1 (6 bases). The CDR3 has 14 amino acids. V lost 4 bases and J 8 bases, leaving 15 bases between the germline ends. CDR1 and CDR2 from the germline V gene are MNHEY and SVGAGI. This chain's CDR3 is CASSSEQGSEPQHF. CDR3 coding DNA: TGTGCCAGCAGTTCCGAACAGGGTTCGGAGCCCCAGCATTTT.

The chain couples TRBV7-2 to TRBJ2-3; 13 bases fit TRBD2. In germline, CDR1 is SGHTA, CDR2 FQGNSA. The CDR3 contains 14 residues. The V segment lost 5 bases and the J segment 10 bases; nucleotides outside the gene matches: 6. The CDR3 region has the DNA TGTGCCAGCAGCCCCGCCGGGACTAGCGGGGCGCAGTATTTT. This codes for CASSPAGTSGAQYF.

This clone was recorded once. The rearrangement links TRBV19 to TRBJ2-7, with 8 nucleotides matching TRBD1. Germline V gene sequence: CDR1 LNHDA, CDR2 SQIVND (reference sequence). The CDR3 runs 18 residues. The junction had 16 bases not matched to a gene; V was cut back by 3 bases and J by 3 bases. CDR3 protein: CASSIQFKGTGSGYEQYF. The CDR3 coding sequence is TGTGCCAGTAGTATCCAGTTTAAAGGGACAGGAAGTGGCTACGAGCAGTACTTC.

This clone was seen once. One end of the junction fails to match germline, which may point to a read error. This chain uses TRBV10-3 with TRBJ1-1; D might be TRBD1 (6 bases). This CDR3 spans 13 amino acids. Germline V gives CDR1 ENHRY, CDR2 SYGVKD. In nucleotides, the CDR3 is TGTGCCATCAGCGGGACACCGAACGCTGAAGCTTTCTTT. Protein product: CAISGTPNAEAFF.

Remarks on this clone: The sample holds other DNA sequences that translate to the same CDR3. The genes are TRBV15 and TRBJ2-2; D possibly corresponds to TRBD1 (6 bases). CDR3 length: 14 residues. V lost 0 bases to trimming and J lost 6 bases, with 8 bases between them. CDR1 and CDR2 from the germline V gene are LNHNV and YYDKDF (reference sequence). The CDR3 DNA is TGTGCCACCAGCAGAGACAGGGGACCCGGGGAGCTGTTTTTT. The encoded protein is CATSRDRGPGELFF.

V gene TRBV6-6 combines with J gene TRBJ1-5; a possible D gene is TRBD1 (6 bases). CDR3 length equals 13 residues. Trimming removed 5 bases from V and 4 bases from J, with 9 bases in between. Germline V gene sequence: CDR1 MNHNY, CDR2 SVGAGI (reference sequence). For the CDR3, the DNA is TGTGCCAGCAGTGAGGGGGGGAATCAGCCCCAGCATTTT. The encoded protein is CASSEGGNQPQHF.

DNA for the CDR3: TGTGCCAGCAGTTTATGGGGGGGCGAGGGGAGGGGTGCTGAAGCTTTCTTT. Translating it yields CASSLWGGEGRGAEAFF. The chain carries TRBV27 and TRBJ1-1; maybe TRBD1 (6 bases). CDR1 and CDR2 from the germline V gene are MNHEY and SMNVEV (reference sequence). Trimming pared 1 base from V and 6 bases from J, leaving 21 bases between. CDR3 size: 17 residues.

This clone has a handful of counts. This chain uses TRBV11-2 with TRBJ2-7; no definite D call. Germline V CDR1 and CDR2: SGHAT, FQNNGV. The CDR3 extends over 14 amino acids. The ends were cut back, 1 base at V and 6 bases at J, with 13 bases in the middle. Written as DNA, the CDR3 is TGTGCCAGCAGCTTAGCCCCTGGGGTGGGCGAGCAGTACTTC. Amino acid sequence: CASSLAPGVGEQYF. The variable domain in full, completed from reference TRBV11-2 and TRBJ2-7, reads EAGVAQSPRYKIIEKRQSVAFWCNPISGHATLYWYQQILGQGPKLLIQFQNNGVVDDSQLPKDRFSAERLKGVDSTLKIQPAKLEDSAVYLCASSLAPGVGEQYFGPGTRLTVT.